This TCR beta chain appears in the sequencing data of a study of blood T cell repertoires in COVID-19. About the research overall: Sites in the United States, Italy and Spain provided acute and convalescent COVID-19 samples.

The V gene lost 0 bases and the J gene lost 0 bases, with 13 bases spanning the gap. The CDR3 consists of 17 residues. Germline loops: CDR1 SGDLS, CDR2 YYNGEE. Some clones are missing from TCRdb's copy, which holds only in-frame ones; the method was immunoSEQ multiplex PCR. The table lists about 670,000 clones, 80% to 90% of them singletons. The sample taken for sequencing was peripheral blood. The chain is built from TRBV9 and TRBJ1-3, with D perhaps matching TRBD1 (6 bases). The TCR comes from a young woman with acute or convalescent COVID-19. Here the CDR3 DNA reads TGTGCCAGCAGCGTAGAGGCCACAGGGATCTCTGGAAACACCATATATTTT. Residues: CASSVEATGISGNTIYF. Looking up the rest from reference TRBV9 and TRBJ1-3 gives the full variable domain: DSGVTQTPKHLITATGQRVTLRCSPRSGDLSVYWYQQSLDQGLQFLIQYYNGEERAKGNILERFSAQQFPDLHSELNLSSLELGDSALYFCASSVEATGISGNTIYFGEGSWLTVV.